The 10 T cell receptor beta chains in this list originate from one sample, sequenced in a study of blood T cell repertoires in COVID-19. Sequencing used immunoSEQ multiplex PCR; TCRdb keeps in-frame clones, though not all of them. The sample holds about 140,000 clones, roughly 80% seen once. The sequencing sample was made of peripheral blood. These receptors were collected from a woman between 45 and 60 years old with active or convalescent COVID-19.

This chain joins TRBV7-2 and TRBJ2-7, with TRBD1 identical over 8 bases. This CDR3 has 16 residues. Per the germline V gene, CDR1 is SGHTA and CDR2 is FQGNSA. V was clipped by 5 bases and J by 5 bases; unmatched bases: 14. CDR3: CASSLPDGQGVDEQYF. The DNA for the CDR3 is TGTGCCAGCAGCCTACCCGACGGACAGGGAGTCGACGAGCAGTACTTC.

The chain carries TRBV4-3 and TRBJ1-2; no clear D. The germline V gene has CDR1 LGHNA and CDR2 YSLEER. Trimming removed 4 bases from V and 4 bases from J, with 13 bases in between. The CDR3 runs 14 residues. The CDR3 DNA reads TGCGCCAGCAGCCCCGGCCGGGTCACCTATGGCTACACCTTC. As protein: CASSPGRVTYGYTF.

This chain joins TRBV28 and TRBJ2-7, with 12 bases that match TRBD2. The CDR3 spans 20 residues. Germline trimming cut 0 bases from V and 3 bases from J; bases unmatched to any gene: 15. Germline CDR1 reads MDHEN; CDR2 reads SYDVKM. The CDR3: CASSLWRARSSGRDDYEQYF. The CDR3 DNA reads TGTGCCAGCAGTTTATGGAGGGCAAGATCTAGCGGGAGGGACGACTACGAGCAGTACTTC.

A single count supports this clone. The rearrangement links TRBV5-6 to TRBJ2-1, with 10 bases fitting TRBD1. The CDR3 is 16 amino acids. The ends lost 4 bases at V and 5 bases at J; junction bases unmatched: 9. Germline V gene lookup returns CDR1 SGHDT and CDR2 YYEEEE. CDR3 sequence (DNA): TGTGCCAGCAGCCGAGCCGGGACAGGGGTCAACAATGAGCAGTTCTTC. This sequence encodes CASSRAGTGVNNEQFF. Variable domain in full (rest from reference TRBV5-6 and TRBJ2-1): DAGVTQSPTHLIKTRGQQVTLRCSPKSGHDTVSWYQQALGQGPQFIFQYYEEEERQRGNFPDRFSGHQFPNYSSELNVNALLLGDSALYLCASSRAGTGVNNEQFFGPGTRLTVL.

V gene TRBV11-2 combines with J gene TRBJ2-7, with D possibly being TRBD1 (5 bases). The germline V gene encodes CDR1 SGHAT and CDR2 FQNNGV. Trimming removed 1 base at V and 6 bases at J, with 16 bases between. The CDR3 contains 15 residues. CDR3 sequence: CASSLASQGSSEQYF. The CDR3 coding sequence is TGTGCCAGCAGCTTAGCATCCCAGGGATCGAGCGAGCAGTACTTC.

The CDR3 region is CASSHLWDLNTGELFF. The CDR3 nucleotides read TGTGCCAGCAGCCACCTCTGGGACTTGAACACCGGGGAGCTGTTTTTT. The rearrangement links TRBV3-1 (or the pseudogene TRBV3-2) to TRBJ2-2; D is perhaps TRBD2 (6 bases). Deletions cut 3 bases from V and 1 base from J, with 12 bases between. The CDR3 has 16 amino acids. CDR1 LGHDT and CDR2 YNNKEL come from the germline V gene (reference sequence).

In this sample, this clone turned up a few times. J is TRBJ1-1 and V is TRBV7-9; no definite D call. CDR1 SEHNR and CDR2 FQNEAQ come from the germline V gene (reference sequence). The CDR3 totals 8 residues. V was pared by 6 bases and J by 11 bases, with 4 bases between. The CDR3 region has the DNA TGTGCCAGCAGACTGGCTTTCTTT. This sequence encodes CASRLAFF. Supplemented by reference TRBV7-9 and TRBJ1-1, the full variable domain reads DTGVSQNPRHKITKRGQNVTFRCDPISEHNRLYWYRQTLGQGPEFLTYFQNEAQLEKSRLLSDRFSAERPKGSFSTLEIQRTEQGDSAMYLCASRLAFFGQGTRLTVV.

The CDR3 coding sequence is TGTGCCAGCAGCTCCCCGGGGACTAGTTCGGGAGAGCAGTACTTC. Protein product: CASSSPGTSSGEQYF. The V gene is TRBV5-4, the J gene TRBJ2-7; 8 positions agree with TRBD2. Looked up from germline, CDR1 is SGHNT and CDR2 is YYREEE (reference sequence). The V segment lost 3 bases and the J segment 7 bases; nucleotides outside the gene matches: 12. The CDR3 extends over 15 amino acids.

The chain employs TRBV13 and TRBJ2-5; no definite D call. There are 13 residues in the CDR3. V lost 5 bases and J lost 1, with 8 bases in between. In germline, CDR1 is PRHDT, CDR2 FYEKMQ (reference sequence). The CDR3 sequence is CASSPAFQETQYF. DNA for the CDR3: TGTGCCAGCAGCCCCGCGTTCCAAGAGACCCAGTACTTC.

The chain employs TRBV7-2 and TRBJ2-3; 9 bases are a match to TRBD2. Germline loops: CDR1 SGHTA, CDR2 FQGNSA. J lost 4 bases, V lost 4 bases, and 12 bases had no gene match. CDR3 length equals 17 residues. CDR3 in amino acids: CASSSPFAGGLADTQYF. CDR3 DNA sequence: TGTGCCAGCAGCTCTCCTTTCGCGGGGGGGCTAGCAGATACGCAGTATTTT.